The 27 T cell receptor beta chains listed next were all sequenced from one sample in a study of cytomegalovirus exposure and HLA in healthy donors. A multiplex PCR was run with 60 Vbeta primers and 13 Jbeta primers. The protocol was immunoSEQ multiplex PCR, while the TCRdb copy is restricted to in-frame clones and leaves out a portion. The sample lists roughly 100,000 clones; 75% to 85% were seen once. Sequencing was carried out using PBMCs. These receptors came from a woman aged 18-30 years in good health and CMV-seropositive.

This clone occurred once. The rearrangement links TRBV6-1 to TRBJ2-1, with 8 bases matching TRBD2. The CDR3 sequence is 14 residues long. V shed 11 bases, J shed 6 bases, and the junction held 12 bases outside the gene matches. The V gene's germline CDR1 is MNHNS and CDR2 SASEGT. The CDR3 spells CAGLPSGQCNEQFF. CDR3 sequence (DNA): TGTGCCGGCCTACCTAGCGGGCAGTGCAATGAGCAGTTCTTC.

In this sample, this clone turned up a few times. The chain has TRBV2 and TRBJ1-2; D is possibly TRBD1 (6 bases). The CDR3 has 14 residues. Germline V CDR1 and CDR2: SNHLY, FYNNEI. V was cut by 8 bases and J by 4 bases, with 17 bases left in between. Here the CDR3 reads CASPARRGAYGYTF. In DNA, the CDR3 is TGTGCCAGCCCTGCCCGCAGGGGCGCCTATGGCTACACCTTC.

The chain couples TRBV25-1 to TRBJ2-1; 8 bases line up with TRBD1. The J segment lost 0 bases and the V segment lost 3 bases, leaving 10 bases of the junction unmatched. This CDR3 has 18 amino acids. Germline values: CDR1 MGHDK, CDR2 SYGVNS. The CDR3 here is CASSDSWTTGGSYNEQFF. In nucleotides, the CDR3 is TGTGCCAGCAGTGATTCCTGGACCACAGGGGGCTCCTACAATGAGCAGTTCTTC.

This clone was seen only once. The chain recombines TRBV4-2 with TRBJ1-5, with TRBD1 matching 9 bases. The CDR3 length is 15 residues. Germline trimming cut 0 bases from V and 7 bases from J; bases unmatched to any gene: 4. CDR1 and CDR2 (germline): LGHNA, YNFKEQ. CDR3 amino acids: CASSQDRDRVQPQHF. The DNA for the CDR3 is TGTGCCAGCAGCCAAGATCGGGACAGGGTACAGCCCCAGCATTTT.

The V call is TRBV7-6, the J call TRBJ2-3, with D possibly being TRBD2 (6 bases). Germline-derived CDR1 and CDR2 are SGHVS and FNYEAQ. This CDR3 spans 17 amino acids. Trimming stripped 8 bases from V and 0 bases from J, with 21 bases between. This CDR3 is CASGGIWGGTSTDTQYF. CDR3 nucleotides: TGTGCCAGCGGGGGGATCTGGGGCGGAACTAGCACAGATACGCAGTATTTT. The full variable domain, its missing parts supplied by reference TRBV7-6 and TRBJ2-3, is GAGVSQSPRYKVTKRGQDVALRCDPISGHVSLYWYRQALGQGPEFLTYFNYEAQQDKSGLPNDRFSAERPEGSISTLTIQRTEQRDSAMYRCASGGIWGGTSTDTQYFGPGTRLTVL.

The V and J genes are TRBV28 and TRBJ1-6; D not certain. V shed 4 bases and J shed 11 bases, with 12 bases lying between them. CDR1 and CDR2 (germline): MDHEN, SYDVKM. The CDR3 totals 13 residues. In nucleotides, the CDR3 is TGTGCCAGCAGTTCCTACTCGTCCGCACCCCTCCACTTT. Translating it yields CASSSYSSAPLHF.

The chain employs TRBV7-9 and TRBJ2-1; perhaps TRBD1 as D (6 bases). CDR1 is SEHNR and CDR2 is FQNEAQ in the germline V gene (reference sequence). The CDR3 is 17 residues long. The V end was cut by 3 bases, the J end by 0 bases, with 15 bases between. The CDR3 spells CASSFRRGRSSYNEQFF. CDR3 sequence (DNA): TGTGCCAGCAGCTTTCGCAGGGGCCGTAGCTCCTACAATGAGCAGTTCTTC.

V gene TRBV29-1 combines with J gene TRBJ2-3, with D possibly TRBD2 on 5 matching bases. The CDR3 contains 13 residues. The germline V gene encodes CDR1 SQVTM and CDR2 ANQGSEA. Trimming took 5 bases from V and 2 from J, leaving 11 bases between them. CDR3 DNA sequence: TGCAGCGTTCGGACTGGGAACACAGATACGCAGTATTTT. Its translation: CSVRTGNTDTQYF.

The chain combines TRBV2 with TRBJ2-5, with 8 bases identical to TRBD2. Per germline, CDR1 SNHLY and CDR2 FYNNEI. The length of the CDR3 is 15 residues. V trimming: 6 bases; J trimming: 7 bases; junction bases outside the gene matches: 13. The CDR3 region has the DNA TGTGCCAGCAGGCCTCTAGTCGGGAGGGAGGGGACCCAGTACTTC. Translated, it gives CASRPLVGREGTQYF.

In its sample, this clone was seen a few times. The V call is TRBV2, the J call TRBJ1-2, with 7 bases identical to TRBD1. CDR3 size: 14 residues. The V segment lost 6 bases and the J segment 6 bases; nucleotides outside the gene matches: 10. CDR1 is SNHLY and CDR2 is FYNNEI in the germline V gene. The CDR3 spells CASRNRGYVDGYTF. The CDR3 DNA reads as TGTGCCAGCAGAAACAGGGGTTATGTCGATGGCTACACCTTC.

This rearrangement joins TRBV6-1 to TRBJ2-3, with 10 positions matching TRBD2. From germline, CDR1 is MNHNS and CDR2 SASEGT. With 4 bases clipped from V and 4 bases from J, the junction kept 5 bases outside the gene matches. This CDR3 comprises 15 residues. Here the CDR3 reads CASSVSGGAPDTQYF. CDR3 bases: TGTGCCAGCAGTGTGAGCGGGGGGGCCCCAGATACGCAGTATTTT.

The J gene is TRBJ2-1, the V gene TRBV18; D is uncertain. CDR3 length equals 13 residues. V lost 5 bases to trimming and J lost 7 bases, with 12 bases between them. CDR1 and CDR2 from the germline V gene are KGHSH and LQKENI. The CDR3, as DNA: TGTGCCAGCTCATCGACATCAGGTAATGAGCAGTTCTTC. Its protein product is CASSSTSGNEQFF. The entire variable domain, with the rest obtained from reference TRBV18 and TRBJ2-1, is as follows: NAGVMQNPRHLVRRRGQEARLRCSPMKGHSHVYWYRQLPEEGLKFMVYLQKENIIDESGMPKERFSAEFPKEGPSILRIQQVVRGDSAAYFCASSSTSGNEQFFGPGTRLTVL.

This chain uses TRBV28 with TRBJ1-5; D uncertain. Per the germline V gene, CDR1 is MDHEN and CDR2 is SYDVKM. CDR3 length: 11 amino acids. V was trimmed by 5 bases and J by 4 bases, leaving 3 bases between them. The CDR3 bases are TGTGCCAGCAGTCAAAATCAGCCCCAGCATTTT. Translating it yields CASSQNQPQHF.

In this sample, this clone turned up a few times. This chain uses TRBV6-1 with TRBJ1-1, with D perhaps TRBD1 (6 bases). Germline V CDR1 and CDR2: MNHNS, SASEGT. V gave up 5 bases and J gave up 1 base, with 11 bases separating them. This CDR3 is 14 amino acids long. The CDR3 DNA reads as TGTGCCAGCAGTAACAGGGTGGAGAACACTGAAGCTTTCTTT. Protein sequence: CASSNRVENTEAFF.

This rearrangement joins TRBV7-9 to TRBJ2-7, with 11 positions matching TRBD1. In germline, CDR1 is SEHNR, CDR2 FQNEAQ (reference sequence). J was trimmed by 4 bases and V by 5 bases; bases with no gene match: 16. The CDR3 runs 18 residues. The CDR3 DNA reads as TGTGCCAGCAGCACCCCACCATCCGGGACAGGGGGTGCATACGAGCAGTACTTC. Translation: CASSTPPSGTGGAYEQYF.

This rearrangement joins TRBV2 to TRBJ2-6; 7 bases line up with TRBD1. The CDR3 extends over 19 amino acids. V lost 4 bases to trimming and J lost 0 bases; unmatched junction nucleotides: 12. The germline CDR1 and CDR2 sequences are SNHLY and FYNNEI. In nucleotides, the CDR3 is TGTGCCAGCAGTGCAGGCAGGACAGGAGGAGTCTCTGGGGCCAACGTCCTGACTTTC. Translation: CASSAGRTGGVSGANVLTF.

The J gene is TRBJ1-4, the V gene TRBV5-1; 10 bases are a match to TRBD1. V trimming: 4 bases; J trimming: 5 bases; junction bases outside the gene matches: 2. The CDR3 loop spans 14 amino acids. CDR1 SGHRS and CDR2 YFSETQ come from the germline V gene. In DNA, the CDR3 is TGCGCCAGCAGCCAGGACAGGGGGAATGAAAAACTGTTTTTT. Translated, it gives CASSQDRGNEKLFF.

The V call is TRBV5-6, the J call TRBJ1-4; D possibly corresponds to TRBD1 (5 bases). Trimming took 2 bases from V and 7 from J, leaving 18 bases between them. The germline V gene has CDR1 SGHDT and CDR2 YYEEEE. CDR3 length: 16 residues. The CDR3 DNA is TGTGCCAGCAGCTTAAGAAAACAGGTGATATCTGAAAAACTGTTTTTT. Its translation is CASSLRKQVISEKLFF.

The rearrangement links TRBV5-1 to TRBJ2-3; TRBD1 aligns across 10 bases. CDR3 size: 15 residues. Germline assignment: CDR1 SGHRS and CDR2 YFSETQ. V lost 1 base to trimming and J lost 4 bases; unmatched junction nucleotides: 3. The CDR3, as DNA: TGCGCCAGCAGCTTGCACGGACAGGGGGCAGATACGCAGTATTTT. It codes for CASSLHGQGADTQYF.

This chain joins TRBV14 and TRBJ1-1; possible D gene TRBD1, 6 bases. Looked up from germline, CDR1 is SGHDN and CDR2 is FVKESK. Deletions cut 1 base from V and 5 bases from J, with 14 bases between. The CDR3 has 15 amino acids. CDR3 residues: CASSQGRGAETEAFF. DNA for the CDR3: TGTGCCAGCAGCCAAGGGCGGGGGGCGGAGACTGAAGCTTTCTTT.

J is TRBJ1-2 and V is TRBV10-1; D perhaps matches TRBD1 (6 bases). Germline CDR1 is WNHNN and CDR2 is SYGVQD (reference sequence). Trimming took off 3 bases at V and 4 bases at J, with 24 bases between the two ends. This CDR3 is built from 18 residues. CDR3 sequence reads: CASSDRGDVSGARYGYTF. The CDR3 region has the DNA TGCGCCAGCAGTGATCGGGGGGATGTCTCGGGGGCTCGCTATGGCTACACCTTC.

The chain links TRBV18 to TRBJ2-1, with TRBD2 identical over 10 bases. Germline CDR1 is KGHSH and CDR2 is LQKENI. After removal of 3 bases from V and 8 bases from J, the junction contained 7 bases not matched to a gene. The CDR3 runs 15 residues. The CDR3 region has the DNA TGTGCCAGCTCACCTAAACTAGCGGGATTTGATGAGCAGTTCTTC. Translated: CASSPKLAGFDEQFF.

This clone showed up just once. Other DNA sequences in this sample translate to the same CDR3. This chain uses TRBV9 with TRBJ2-7; no reliable D call. This CDR3 has 13 residues. V gave up 0 bases and J gave up 1 base, with 5 bases separating them. Looked up from germline, CDR1 is SGDLS and CDR2 is YYNGEE. The CDR3 DNA is TGTGCCAGCAGCGTAGGCGGTTCCTACGAGCAGTACTTC. Translation gives CASSVGGSYEQYF.

In its sample, this clone was seen once. V gene TRBV28 combines with J gene TRBJ2-3, with D maybe TRBD2 (5 bases). This CDR3 comprises 13 residues. Trimming took 7 bases from V and 2 from J, leaving 10 bases between them. The germline V gene has CDR1 MDHEN and CDR2 SYDVKM. The CDR3 loop reads CASTMDSTDTQYF. The DNA for the CDR3 is TGTGCCAGCACCATGGACTCCACAGATACGCAGTATTTT.

This clone was detected only a few times. This rearrangement joins TRBV4-3 to TRBJ1-6, with D maybe TRBD1 (6 bases). V lost 2 bases to trimming and J lost 9 bases, with 14 bases between them. The germline gives CDR1 LGHNA, CDR2 YSLEER. CDR3 length equals 15 residues. The CDR3, as DNA: TGCGCCAGCAGCCAAAGGGACACTTCGTCTTCACCCCTCCACTTT. Its translation: CASSQRDTSSSPLHF.

This clone was recorded once. The J gene is TRBJ2-3, the V gene TRBV5-4; 16 positions agree with TRBD2. Trimming removed 4 bases from V and 3 bases from J; junction bases left unmatched: 8. The CDR3 runs to 18 residues. The germline V gene has CDR1 SGHNT and CDR2 YYREEE (reference sequence). CDR3 amino acids: CASSRGLAGGYRTDTQYF. The CDR3 DNA is TGTGCCAGCAGCCGGGGACTAGCGGGAGGGTATAGGACAGATACGCAGTATTTT. Using reference TRBV5-4 and TRBJ2-3 for the parts outside the CDR3, the full variable domain is ETGVTQSPTHLIKTRGQQVTLRCSSQSGHNTVSWYQQALGQGPQFIFQYYREEENGRGNFPPRFSGLQFPNYSSELNVNALELDDSALYLCASSRGLAGGYRTDTQYFGPGTRLTVL.

The J gene is TRBJ2-3, the V gene TRBV5-1; tentatively, D is TRBD2 (6 bases). The germline CDR1 and CDR2 sequences are SGHRS and YFSETQ. The CDR3 length is 14 residues. V was cut by 4 bases and J by 0 bases, with 9 bases left in between. The CDR3 reads CASSRDFSTDTQYF. In DNA form, the CDR3 reads TGCGCCAGCAGCCGGGACTTTAGCACAGATACGCAGTATTTT.